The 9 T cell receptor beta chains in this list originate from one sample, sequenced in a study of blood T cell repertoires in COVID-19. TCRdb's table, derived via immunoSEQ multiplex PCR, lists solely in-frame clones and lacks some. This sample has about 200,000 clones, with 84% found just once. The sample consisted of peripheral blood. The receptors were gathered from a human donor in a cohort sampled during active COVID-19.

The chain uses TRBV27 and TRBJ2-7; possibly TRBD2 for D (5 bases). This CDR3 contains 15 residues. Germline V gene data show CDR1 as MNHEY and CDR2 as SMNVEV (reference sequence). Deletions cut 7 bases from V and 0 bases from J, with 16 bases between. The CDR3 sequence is CASTLTTGSSYEQYF. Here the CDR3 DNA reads TGTGCCAGCACCCTAACGACGGGGTCCTCCTACGAGCAGTACTTC.

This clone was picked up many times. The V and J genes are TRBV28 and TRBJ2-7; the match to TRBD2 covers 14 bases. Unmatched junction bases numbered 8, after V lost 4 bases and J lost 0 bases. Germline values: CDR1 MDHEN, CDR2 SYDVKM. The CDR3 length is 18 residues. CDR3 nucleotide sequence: TGTGCCAGCAGTTCTCCGGGACTAGCGGGAGTGGGCTCCTACGAGCAGTACTTC. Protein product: CASSSPGLAGVGSYEQYF. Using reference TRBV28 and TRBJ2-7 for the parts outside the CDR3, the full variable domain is DVKVTQSSRYLVKRTGEKVFLECVQDMDHENMFWYRQDPGLGLRLIYFSYDVKMKEKGDIPEGYSVSREKKERFSLILESASTNQTSMYLCASSSPGLAGVGSYEQYFGPGTRLTVT.

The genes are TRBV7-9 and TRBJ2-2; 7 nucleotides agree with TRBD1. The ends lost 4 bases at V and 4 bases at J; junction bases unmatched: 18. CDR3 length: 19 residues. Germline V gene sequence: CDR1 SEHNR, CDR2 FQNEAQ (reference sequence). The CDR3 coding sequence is TGTGCCAGCAGCTCGCTAAGAGGGGGCGTTGGGGAGAGCACCGGGGAGCTGTTTTTT. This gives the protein CASSSLRGGVGESTGELFF.

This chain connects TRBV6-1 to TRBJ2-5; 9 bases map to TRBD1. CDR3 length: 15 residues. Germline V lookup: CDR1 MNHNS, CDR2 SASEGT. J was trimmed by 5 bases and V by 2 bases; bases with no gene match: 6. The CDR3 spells CASSEFRQGVETQYF. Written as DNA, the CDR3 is TGTGCCAGCAGTGAATTTCGACAGGGGGTTGAGACCCAGTACTTC.

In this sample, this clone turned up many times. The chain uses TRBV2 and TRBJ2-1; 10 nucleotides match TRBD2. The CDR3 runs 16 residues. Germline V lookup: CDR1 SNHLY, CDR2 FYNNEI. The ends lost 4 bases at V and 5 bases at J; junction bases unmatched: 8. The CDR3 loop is CASSATLAGVHNEQFF. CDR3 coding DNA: TGTGCCAGCAGTGCCACCCTAGCGGGAGTCCACAATGAGCAGTTCTTC.

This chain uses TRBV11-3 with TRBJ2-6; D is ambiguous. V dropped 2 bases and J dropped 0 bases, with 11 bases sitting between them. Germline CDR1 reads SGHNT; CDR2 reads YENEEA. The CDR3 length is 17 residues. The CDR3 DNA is TGTGCCAGCAGCTTAAACCAAGCCAACTCTGGGGCCAACGTCCTGACTTTC. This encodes CASSLNQANSGANVLTF.

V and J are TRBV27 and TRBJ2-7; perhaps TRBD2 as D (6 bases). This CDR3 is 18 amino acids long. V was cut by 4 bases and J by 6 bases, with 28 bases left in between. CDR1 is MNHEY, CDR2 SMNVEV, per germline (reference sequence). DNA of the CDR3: TGTGCCAGCAGTTCCCTGCTTTGGCGGGGTCGGGACGGATCCGAGCAGTACTTC. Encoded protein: CASSSLLWRGRDGSEQYF.

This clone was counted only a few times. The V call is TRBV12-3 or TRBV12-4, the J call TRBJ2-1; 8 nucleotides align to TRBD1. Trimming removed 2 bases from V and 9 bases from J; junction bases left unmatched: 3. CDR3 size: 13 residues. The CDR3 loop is CASSLSGTGEQFF. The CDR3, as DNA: TGTGCCAGCAGTTTAAGTGGGACAGGTGAGCAGTTCTTC.

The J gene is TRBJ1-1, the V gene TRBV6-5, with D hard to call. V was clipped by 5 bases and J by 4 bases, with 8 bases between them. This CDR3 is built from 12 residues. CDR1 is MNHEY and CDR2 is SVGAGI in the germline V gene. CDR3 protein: CASSPSGTEAFF. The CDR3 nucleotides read TGTGCCAGCAGTCCTAGCGGCACTGAAGCTTTCTTT.